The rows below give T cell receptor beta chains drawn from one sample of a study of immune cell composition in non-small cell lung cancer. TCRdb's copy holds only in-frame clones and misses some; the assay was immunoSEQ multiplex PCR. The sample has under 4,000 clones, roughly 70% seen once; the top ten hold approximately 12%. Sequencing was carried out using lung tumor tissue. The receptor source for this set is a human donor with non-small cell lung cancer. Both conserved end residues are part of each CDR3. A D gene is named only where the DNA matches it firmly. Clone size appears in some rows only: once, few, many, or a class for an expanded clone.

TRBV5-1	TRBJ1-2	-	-	CASSYSPGSTESDGYTF	TGCGCCAGCAGCTATAGCCCAGGGTCGACAGAGAGCGATGGCTACACCTTC
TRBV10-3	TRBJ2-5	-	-	CAISESDRQETQYF	TGTGCCATCAGTGAGTCTGACAGACAAGAGACCCAGTACTTC
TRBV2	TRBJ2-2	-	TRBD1	CASIRQGHTGELFF	TGTGCCAGCATACGACAGGGCCACACCGGGGAGCTGTTTTTT
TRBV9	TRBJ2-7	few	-	CASSSTGEQYF	TGTGCCAGCAGTTCTACGGGGGAGCAGTACTTC
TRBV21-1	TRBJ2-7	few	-	CAGTGLAGYEQYF	TGTGCCGGGACCGGACTAGCGGGATACGAGCAGTACTTC
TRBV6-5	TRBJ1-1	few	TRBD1	CASSASRQGNTEAFF	TGTGCCAGCAGTGCCTCAAGACAGGGGAACACTGAAGCTTTCTTT
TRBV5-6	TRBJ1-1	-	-	CASSFGGKTEAFF	TGTGCCAGCAGCTTTGGGGGGAAGACTGAAGCTTTCTTT
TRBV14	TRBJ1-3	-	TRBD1	CASSPGTGGYGNTIYF	TGTGCCAGCAGCCCAGGGACAGGGGGCTATGGAAACACCATATATTTT
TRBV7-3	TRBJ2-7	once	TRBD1	CASSTPGQDSYEQYF	TGTGCCAGCAGCACACCGGGACAGGATTCCTACGAGCAGTACTTC
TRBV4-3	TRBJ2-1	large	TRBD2	CASSQDREGTPSTQFF	TGCGCCAGCAGCCAAGATCGGGAGGGTACTCCTTCGACGCAGTTCTTC
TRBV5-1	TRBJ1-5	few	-	CASREGPPGNQPQHF	TGCGCCAGCAGGGAGGGGCCACCGGGCAATCAGCCCCAGCATTTT
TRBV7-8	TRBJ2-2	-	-	CASSLAVNTGELFF	TGTGCCAGCAGCTTAGCCGTGAACACCGGGGAGCTGTTTTTT
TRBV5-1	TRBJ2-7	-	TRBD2	CASSLGGGTRSQQYF	TGCGCCAGCAGCTTGGGCGGGGGGACCCGCTCGCAGCAGTACTTC
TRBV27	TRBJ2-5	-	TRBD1	CASSLFKTGWGETQYF	TGTGCCAGCAGTTTATTTAAGACAGGGTGGGGAGAGACCCAGTACTTC
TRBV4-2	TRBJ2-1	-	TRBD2	CASMPSGSGNEQFF	TGTGCCAGCATGCCTAGCGGGAGTGGGAATGAGCAGTTCTTC
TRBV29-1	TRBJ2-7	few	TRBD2	CSVAGSGRVSYEQYF	TGCAGCGTTGCAGGGTCCGGGAGGGTCTCCTACGAGCAGTACTTC
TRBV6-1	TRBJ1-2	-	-	CASSAVQGSGGYTF	TGTGCCAGCAGTGCCGTACAGGGCAGCGGTGGCTACACCTTC
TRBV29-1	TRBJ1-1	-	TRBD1	CSVASLDRGEAFF	TGCAGCGTTGCCAGCTTGGACAGGGGGGAAGCTTTCTTT
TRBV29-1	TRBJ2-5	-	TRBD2	CSATGGRSETQYF	TGCAGCGCCACGGGGGGAAGGTCAGAGACCCAGTACTTC
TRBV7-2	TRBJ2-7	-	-	CASSLISGGSYRYEQYF	TGTGCCAGCAGCCTTATCTCTGGGGGGAGTTATCGCTACGAGCAGTACTTC
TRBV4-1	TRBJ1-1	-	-	CASSQDLGATEAFF	TGCGCCAGCAGCCAAGATTTAGGGGCCACTGAAGCTTTCTTT
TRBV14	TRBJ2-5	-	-	CASSPAGTETQYF	TGTGCCAGCAGCCCCGCGGGGACGGAGACCCAGTACTTC
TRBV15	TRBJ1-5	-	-	CATSRDFSGASNQPQHF	TGTGCCACCAGCAGAGATTTCTCAGGGGCCAGCAATCAGCCCCAGCATTTT
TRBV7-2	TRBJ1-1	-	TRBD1	CASSQRTGQGYTEAFF	TGTGCCAGCAGCCAAAGGACGGGACAGGGGTACACTGAAGCTTTCTTT
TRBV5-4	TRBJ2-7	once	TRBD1	CASSAGQGVGEQYF	TGTGCCAGCAGCGCCGGACAGGGTGTAGGCGAGCAGTACTTC
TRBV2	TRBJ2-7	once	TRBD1	CASSGQGAREQYF	TGTGCCAGCAGTGGGCAGGGGGCGAGGGAGCAGTACTTC